Listed below are T cell receptor beta chains from one sample, sequenced in a study of blood T cell repertoires in COVID-19. Sequenced by immunoSEQ multiplex PCR; TCRdb stores in-frame clones only, minus some. This table holds approximately 210,000 clones, approximately 82% found once. Sequencing input: peripheral blood. These receptors were collected from a woman in her 40s with acute or convalescent COVID-19. Both conserved end residues are trimmed from each CDR3.

>TRBV19|14
ASSGYSSGSTDTQY
>TRBV28|12
ASSPQGRSGELF
>TRBV27|12
ASSPWTVNSPLH
>TRBV19|11
ASTGGPNYGYT
>TRBV23-1|13
ASSQPTGGHYGYT
>TRBV5-1|14
ASSLTGTPGGGGYT
>TRBV5-1|13
ASRSGQGAYNEQF
>TRBV4-3|14
ASSPQRAGGGETQY
>TRBV3-1/TRBV3-2|14
ASSQETGRATDTQY
>TRBV11-3|11
ASSFQARNEQF
>TRBV12-5|12
ASGLIRDIHEQY
>TRBV27|13
ASSSFPLSGNTIY
>TRBV29-1|8
SVAYNEQF
>TRBV3-1/TRBV3-2|14
ASSGTSGRLENEQF
>TRBV4-3|14
ASSQEAGLGYDEQF
>TRBV5-1|13
ASSIAERNTDTQY
>TRBV19|13
ASSMGGRAFNEQF
>TRBV7-7|12
ASSISQGGETQY
>TRBV19|12
ASSLRQGREKLF
>TRBV6-4|10
ASKWGVEGYT
>TRBV19|13
ASSIQDRSNQPQH
>TRBV11-2|14
ASSLDISGRWNEQF
>TRBV30|11
AWSSGTNEKLF
>TRBV6-2/TRBV6-3|12
ASSYSRTIYEQY
>TRBV5-1|17
ASSLAGGAGGPASDTQY
>TRBV4-1|12
ASSHGFGADSYT
>TRBV12-3/TRBV12-4|9
ASTLTDTQY
>TRBV7-2|13
ASSLASNGVNEQF
>TRBV2|10
ATLTDNYGYT
>TRBV29-1|11
SVEREINTEAF
>TRBV5-1|16
ASSTGRVMGNMNTEAF
>TRBV2|11
ASSDGWAYGYT
>TRBV7-9|15
ASSLGQAISGANVLT
>TRBV18|12
ASSLAWANTEAF
>TRBV29-1|10
SVRDRDYEQY
>TRBV19|11
ASSAAAGNEQF
>TRBV9|12
ASSVDRGMSEQF
>TRBV3-1/TRBV3-2|12
ASTQASPTYEQY
>TRBV12-5|14
ASGLKGARDTGELF